This TCR beta chain was captured by sequencing in a study of beta chain features in type 1 diabetes (dated by TCRdb to the late 2010s). As for the study more broadly: Mean age, gender distribution, total cell number and subset yield did not differ between patients and healthy donors. In the study, recently diagnosed type 1 diabetes patients and matched healthy donors were compared on the TCRB repertoires of their sorted circulating CD4+ T cell subsets. Across all samples, some 110,000,000 sorted cells were examined, and cell number per subset correlated strongly with RNA yield. Whereas all 28 donors provided naive and central memory subsets, regulatory and stem cell-like memory subsets were isolated from just 8 patients and about 8 healthy donors. The paper as a whole reports these results and caveats: Naive, central memory and regulatory TCRB repertoires appeared to be more similar among patients than among healthy donors. Type 1 diabetes patients showed a moderate but significant shortening of TCRB CDR3 length in all four CD4+ subsets. At VDJ recombination sites, patients with type 1 diabetes made fewer insertions and deleted more nucleotides, a pattern implying thymic rearrangement abnormalities. Because small numbers of individuals were included in the HLA sub-analyses, any influence of HLA type on TCRB rearrangement was left unresolved. Because cDNA was sequenced instead of genomic DNA, activated cells with high expression could be over-represented, although the groups did not differ in activation or CD3 levels. PCR might favor shorter templates, but patient and control samples were amplified and corrected together, so any skew would affect both groups equally.

The CDR3, from cysteine to phenylalanine, totals 14 residues. The retained sequence is limited to the CDR3, 42 bases, with the frame set at the first base. In the germline V gene, CDR1 corresponds to SNHLY and CDR2 to FYNNEI. The junction shows trimming of 4 bases on V and 2 bases on J, plus 12 bases between the germline ends. The entire amount of isolated RNA was reverse transcribed using the High Capacity cDNA Reverse Transcription Kit, so the sequenced TCRB transcripts were expressed ones. Deep immunoSEQ sequencing was applied to naive, central memory and regulatory T cell samples, giving an average of approximately 4 million total reads per sample. After sorted cells were lysed in RLT buffer, RNA was extracted with DNase-treated RNeasy Micro or Mini kits, with the choice depending on cell number. Each cell subset was processed separately to prevent cross-contamination, with patient and healthy donor samples processed together. TCRB sequences were amplified from cDNA with the immunoSEQ multiplex PCR, producing 87-bp fragments spanning the CDR3 region. Amplicons were sequenced on the Illumina HiSeq platform. For the original study's pipeline: PCR bias was corrected computationally using synthetic template baselines, and reads within Hamming distance 2 were collapsed, with unmergeable singletons discarded. Reads were aligned against IMGT so that V, D and J genes, CDR3 length and insertions or deletions at six rearrangement sites could be assigned. Within each subset, clonotype counts were normalized to sorted cell number, after which true diversity and Gini coefficients were computed with the tcR R package. Repertoire sharing was quantified using the overlap coefficient calculated on TCRB nucleotide sequences. TCRdb stores this immuneACCESS table with in-frame sequences only. Part of the clones is absent; in the studies checked, under half of the shortfall reflects unresolved V genes, and no reason is known for the rest. Clone size and V and J calls were adopted from that table, with D and trimming inferred from the DNA. This sample holds 120,000 to 150,000 clones; 6.9% were observed only once. The ten largest make up approximately 1.5% of the sample.

A single peripheral blood draw of around 120 mL on average was collected from each donor into heparinised tubes. Using a panel that included CD45RO, CCR7, CD25, CD127, CD95 and CD27, naive, central memory, regulatory and stem cell-like memory CD4+ T cells were sorted on a BD FACSAria II. All sorted populations exceeded 98% purity. PBMCs were isolated immediately by Lymphoprep density gradient centrifugation and stained directly without culture. So that batch effects would be minimized, each experiment stained and sorted samples in pairs, pairing one healthy donor with one patient. As to this clone: It lacks a known antigen. No much larger clone is present one base from it, and per-base qualities are unavailable.

The sequencing sample was made of central memory CD4+ T cells from blood. The sequence is built from TRBV2 and TRBJ2-7; too little of a D gene remains to name it. The receptor's source is a woman aged 25 to 39 in good health. Here is the DNA: TGTGCCAGCAGTGGTTTCAGTGCCCCCTACGAGCAGTACTTC. Protein translation: CASSGFSAPYEQYF.